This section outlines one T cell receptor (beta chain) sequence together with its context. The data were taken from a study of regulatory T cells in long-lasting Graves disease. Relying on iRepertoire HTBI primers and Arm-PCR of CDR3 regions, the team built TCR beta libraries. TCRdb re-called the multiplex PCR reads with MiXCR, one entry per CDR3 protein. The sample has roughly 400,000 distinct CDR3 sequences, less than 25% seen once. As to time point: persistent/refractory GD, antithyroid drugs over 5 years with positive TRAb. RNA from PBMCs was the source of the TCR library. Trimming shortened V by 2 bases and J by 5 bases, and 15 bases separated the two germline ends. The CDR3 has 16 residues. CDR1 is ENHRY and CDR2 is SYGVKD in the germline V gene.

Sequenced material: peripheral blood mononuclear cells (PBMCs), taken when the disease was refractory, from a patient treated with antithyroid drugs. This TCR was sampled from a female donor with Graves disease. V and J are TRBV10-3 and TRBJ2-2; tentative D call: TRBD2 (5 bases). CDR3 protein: CAISERLASGTGELFF. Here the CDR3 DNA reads TGTGCCATCAGTGAGAGATTAGCGTCAGGTACCGGGGAGCTGTTTTTT.